This TCR beta chain was identified during a study of regulatory T cells in long-lasting Graves disease. This clonotype has at least ten counts. Combining iRepertoire HTBI primers with Arm-PCR of CDR3 regions, the authors built TCR beta libraries. TCRdb passed the multiplex PCR reads through MiXCR, listing each CDR3 protein once. The sample holds roughly 610,000 distinct CDR3 sequences, roughly a sixth seen once. Time point given: newly diagnosed GD, antithyroid drugs for less than 3 months. RNA from PBMCs was the source of the TCR library. Trimming cost V 2 bases and J 5 bases, with 7 bases left between them. The CDR3 has 12 residues. Germline CDR1 is MNHEY and CDR2 is SMNVEV (reference sequence). This same sample was also part of a study on T cells in Graves' hyperthyroidism and ophthalmopathy.

Sample: peripheral blood mononuclear cells (PBMCs), taken at new diagnosis, from a patient treated with antithyroid drugs. The V and J genes are TRBV27 and TRBJ2-7; D gene ambiguous. The clonotype was recovered from a man aged 18 to 29 with Graves disease. CDR3 nucleotides: TGTGCCAGCAGTTTAATTGGGGACGAGCAGTACTTC. Its translation is CASSLIGDEQYF.